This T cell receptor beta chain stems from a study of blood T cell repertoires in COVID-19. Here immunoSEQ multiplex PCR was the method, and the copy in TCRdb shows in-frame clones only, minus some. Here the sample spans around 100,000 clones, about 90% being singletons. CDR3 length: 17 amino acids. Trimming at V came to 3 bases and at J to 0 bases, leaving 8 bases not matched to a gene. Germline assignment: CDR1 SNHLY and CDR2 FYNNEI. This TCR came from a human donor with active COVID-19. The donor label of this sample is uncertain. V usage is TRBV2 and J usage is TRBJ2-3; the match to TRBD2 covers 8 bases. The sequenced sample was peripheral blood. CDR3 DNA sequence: TGTGCCAGCAGTGAGATATTAGCGGGGATTAGCACAGATACGCAGTATTTT. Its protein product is CASSEILAGISTDTQYF.